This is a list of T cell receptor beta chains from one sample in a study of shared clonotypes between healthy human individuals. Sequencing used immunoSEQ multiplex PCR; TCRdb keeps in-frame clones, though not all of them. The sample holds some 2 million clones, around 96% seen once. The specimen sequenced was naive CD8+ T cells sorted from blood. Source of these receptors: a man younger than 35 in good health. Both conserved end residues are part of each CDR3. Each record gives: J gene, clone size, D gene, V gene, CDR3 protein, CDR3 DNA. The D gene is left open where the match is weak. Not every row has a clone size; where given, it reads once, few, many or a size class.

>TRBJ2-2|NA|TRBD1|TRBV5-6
CASSPGQGNTGELFF
TGTGCCAGCAGCCCGGGACAGGGGAACACCGGGGAGCTGTTTTTT
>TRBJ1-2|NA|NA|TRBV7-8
CASSLEGNFVRGYYGYTF
TGTGCCAGCAGCTTAGAGGGAAATTTCGTACGGGGCTACTATGGCTACACCTTC
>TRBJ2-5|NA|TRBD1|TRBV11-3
CASSQGPGGQETQYF
TGTGCCAGCAGCCAGGGTCCAGGGGGCCAAGAGACCCAGTACTTC
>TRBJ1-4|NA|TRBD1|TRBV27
CASTQTGGREKLFF
TGTGCCAGCACCCAAACAGGGGGCCGGGAAAAACTGTTTTTT
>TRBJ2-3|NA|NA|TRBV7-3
CASSVTDTSTDTQYF
TGTGCCAGCAGCGTGACAGACACTAGCACAGATACGCAGTATTTT
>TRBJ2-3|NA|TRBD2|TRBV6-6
CASSSREKGTDTQYF
TGTGCCAGCAGTTCGCGGGAGAAAGGCACAGATACGCAGTATTTT
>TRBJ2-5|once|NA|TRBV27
CASSLQNPNLETQYF
TGTGCCAGCAGTTTGCAGAACCCCAACCTAGAGACCCAGTACTTC
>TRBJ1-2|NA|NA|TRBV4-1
CASSQGDGSNYGYTF
TGCGCCAGCAGCCAAGGCGACGGCTCTAACTATGGCTACACCTTC
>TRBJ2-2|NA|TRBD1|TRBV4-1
CASSLSGTGTSGELFF
TGCGCCAGCAGCCTATCCGGGACAGGGACCTCCGGGGAGCTGTTTTTT
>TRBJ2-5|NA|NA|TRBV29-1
CSVGLGTNQETQYF
TGCAGCGTTGGCCTCGGGACAAACCAAGAGACCCAGTACTTC
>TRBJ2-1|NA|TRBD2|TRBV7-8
CASSSRLAGGSSYNEQFF
TGTGCCAGCAGCTCACGACTAGCGGGGGGAAGCTCCTACAATGAGCAGTTCTTC
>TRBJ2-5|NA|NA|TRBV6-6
CASSYLRPGAQTQYF
TGTGCCAGCAGTTACTTGCGGCCAGGGGCGCAGACCCAGTACTTC
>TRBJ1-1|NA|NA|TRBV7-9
CASSKFPGVGVTEAFF
TGTGCCAGCAGCAAATTCCCAGGGGTCGGGGTCACTGAAGCTTTCTTT
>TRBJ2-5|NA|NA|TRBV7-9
CASATYLEEAQYF
TGTGCCAGCGCCACTTACCTCGAAGAGGCCCAGTACTTC
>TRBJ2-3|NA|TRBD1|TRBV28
CASSLGQGRDTQYF
TGTGCCAGCAGTTTGGGACAGGGGAGGGATACGCAGTATTTT
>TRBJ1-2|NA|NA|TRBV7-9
CASSLEGVREDEGYTF
TGTGCCAGCAGCTTAGAAGGAGTTAGGGAGGACGAAGGCTACACCTTC
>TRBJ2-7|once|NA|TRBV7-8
CASSLAFSAVYEQYF
TGTGCCAGCAGCTTAGCGTTCTCTGCCGTCTACGAGCAGTACTTC
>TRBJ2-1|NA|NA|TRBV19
CASNVDGYNEQFF
TGTGCCAGTAACGTGGACGGATACAATGAGCAGTTCTTC
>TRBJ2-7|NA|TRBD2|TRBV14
CASSQTFGLAGGSSYEQYF
TGTGCCAGCAGCCAAACATTTGGACTAGCGGGGGGAAGCTCCTACGAGCAGTACTTC
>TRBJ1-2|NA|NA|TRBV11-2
CASSLDTSYGYTF
TGTGCCAGCAGCTTAGACACAAGCTATGGCTACACCTTC
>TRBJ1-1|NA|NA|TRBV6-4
CASSQSYTREAREAFF
TGTGCCAGCAGTCAGTCCTACACCCGGGAGGCCCGTGAAGCTTTCTTT
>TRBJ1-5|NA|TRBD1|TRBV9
CASSSKGTGLSTYSNQPQHF
TGTGCCAGCAGCTCAAAGGGGACAGGCCTAAGCACTTATAGCAATCAGCCCCAGCATTTT
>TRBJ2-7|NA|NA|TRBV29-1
CSVESTRESSYEQYF
TGCAGCGTAGAGTCAACGAGGGAAAGCTCCTACGAGCAGTACTTC
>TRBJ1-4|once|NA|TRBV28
CASSLPQGNEKLFF
TGTGCCAGCAGTTTGCCTCAGGGAAATGAAAAACTGTTTTTT
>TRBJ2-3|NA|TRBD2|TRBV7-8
CASSPGLAGHTDTQYF
TGTGCCAGCAGCCCGGGACTAGCGGGACACACAGATACGCAGTATTTT
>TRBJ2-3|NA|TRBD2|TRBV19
CASTPEAGASPDTQYF
TGTGCCAGTACCCCGGAAGCGGGAGCCTCCCCAGATACGCAGTATTTT
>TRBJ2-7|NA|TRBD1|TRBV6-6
CASTDHRGPTYEQYF
TGTGCCAGCACCGACCACAGGGGCCCTACCTACGAGCAGTACTTC
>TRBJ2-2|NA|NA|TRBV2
CASSAPQGGGTNTGELFF
TGTGCCAGCAGTGCCCCTCAAGGCGGCGGAACGAACACCGGGGAGCTGTTTTTT
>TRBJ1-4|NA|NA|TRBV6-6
CASIPHPRGGNEKLFF
TGTGCCAGCATTCCACATCCGAGGGGAGGTAATGAAAAACTGTTTTTT
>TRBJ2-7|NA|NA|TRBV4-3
CASSQDAGPSYEQYF
TGCGCCAGCAGCCAAGATGCCGGGCCGTCCTACGAGCAGTACTTC
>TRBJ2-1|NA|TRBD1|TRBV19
CASSPGQGDNEQFF
TGTGCCAGTAGTCCCGGACAGGGGGACAATGAGCAGTTCTTC
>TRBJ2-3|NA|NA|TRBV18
CASSLGSGDTQYF
TGTGCCAGCTCTCTCGGGTCGGGAGATACGCAGTATTTT
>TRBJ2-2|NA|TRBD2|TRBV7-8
CASTLEGLAGNTGELFF
TGTGCCAGCACCTTAGAAGGACTAGCGGGTAACACCGGGGAGCTGTTTTTT
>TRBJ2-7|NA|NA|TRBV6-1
CASMVLGGGIEQYF
TGTGCCAGCATGGTACTTGGGGGAGGCATCGAGCAGTACTTC
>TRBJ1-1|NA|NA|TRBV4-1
CASSPREQGPMNTEAFF
TGCGCCAGCAGCCCAAGAGAACAGGGCCCCATGAACACTGAAGCTTTCTTT
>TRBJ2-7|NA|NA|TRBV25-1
CASTDLGYYEQYF
TGTGCCAGCACGGACCTAGGGTACTACGAGCAGTACTTC
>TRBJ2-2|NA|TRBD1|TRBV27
CASTGTGRTGELFF
TGTGCCAGCACCGGGACAGGGAGGACCGGGGAGCTGTTTTTT
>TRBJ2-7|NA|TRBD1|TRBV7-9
CASSGDRANYEQYF
TGTGCCAGCAGCGGCGACAGGGCGAACTACGAGCAGTACTTC
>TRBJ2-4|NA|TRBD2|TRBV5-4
CASSWGGEDIQYF
TGTGCCAGCAGCTGGGGAGGGGAGGACATTCAGTACTTC
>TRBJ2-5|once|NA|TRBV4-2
CASSVNFQETQYF
TGTGCCAGCAGCGTGAACTTCCAAGAGACCCAGTACTTC
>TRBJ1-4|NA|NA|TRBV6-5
CASSYSGAIQEKLFF
TGTGCCAGCAGTTACTCCGGGGCAATTCAAGAAAAACTGTTTTTT
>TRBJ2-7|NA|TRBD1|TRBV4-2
CASSQVGQEEQYF
TGTGCCAGCAGCCAGGTAGGACAGGAGGAGCAGTACTTC
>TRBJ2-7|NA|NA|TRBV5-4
CASSFPGTAEQYF
TGTGCCAGCAGCTTCCCAGGGACGGCCGAGCAGTACTTC
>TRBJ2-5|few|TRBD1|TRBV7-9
CASSSTGEETQYF
TGTGCCAGCAGCTCCACAGGGGAAGAGACCCAGTACTTC
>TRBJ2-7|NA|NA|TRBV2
CASHAGASSYEQYF
TGTGCCAGCCATGCTGGAGCTAGCTCCTACGAGCAGTACTTC
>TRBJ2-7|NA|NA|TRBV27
CASSLSRDYEQYF
TGTGCCAGCAGTTTAAGCAGGGATTACGAGCAGTACTTC
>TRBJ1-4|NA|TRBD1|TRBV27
CASLWTGNEKLFF
TGTGCCAGCTTGTGGACAGGGAACGAAAAACTGTTTTTT
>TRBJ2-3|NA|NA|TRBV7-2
CASSPRVGPYTDTQYF
TGTGCCAGCAGTCCCAGGGTGGGGCCGTACACAGATACGCAGTATTTT
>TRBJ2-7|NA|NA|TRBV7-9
CASSLEAGREQYF
TGTGCCAGCAGCTTAGAGGCGGGACGGGAACAGTACTTC
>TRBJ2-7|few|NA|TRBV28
CASIPEVGDISYEQYF
TGTGCCAGCATACCGGAGGTCGGGGACATCTCCTACGAGCAGTACTTC
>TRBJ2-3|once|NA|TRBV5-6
CASSPPGGDTQYF
TGTGCCAGCAGCCCACCAGGGGGGGATACGCAGTATTTT
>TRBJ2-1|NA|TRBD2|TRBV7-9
CASGTSGSSYNEQFF
TGTGCCAGCGGTACTAGCGGGAGCTCCTACAATGAGCAGTTCTTC
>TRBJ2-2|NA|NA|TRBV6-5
CASRVFSEGTGELFF
TGTGCCAGCAGGGTTTTTTCGGAGGGCACCGGGGAGCTGTTTTTT